The T cell receptor (beta chain) under discussion was sequenced for a study of cytomegalovirus exposure and HLA in healthy donors. On this clone: Its antigen is as yet unknown. Other nucleotide sequences from this sample produce the same CDR3.

This CDR3 comprises 16 residues. Trimming took 0 bases from V and 3 from J; bases not matched to a gene: 4. Germline CDR1 is SGHRS and CDR2 is YFSETQ. Whole-study findings and limits: Cytomegalovirus association was listed for around 180 TCR beta chains. Some V segments could not be told apart, so they were left out, TRBV6-2 and TRBV6-3 among them.

Both 60 Vbeta primers and 13 Jbeta primers went into the PCR. Original processing notes: Unique TCR beta chains numbered 80 million to 95 million in a later analysis, with about 11 million shared. The table came from immunoSEQ multiplex PCR; TCRdb's copy has only in-frame clones and leaves some out. V, J and clone size are taken as reported in that table, and D and trimming were inferred from the DNA itself. Found here are about 160,000 clones, about 79% of them singletons; the top ten hold 5% to 7%. The chain uses TRBV5-1 and TRBJ2-3; 10 bases are shared with TRBD2. The sample was PBMCs. The sequence was obtained from a man over 45 in good health and CMV-seropositive. CDR3 sequence: CASSLEAGGPTDTQYF. CDR3 in DNA: TGCGCCAGCAGCTTGGAAGCGGGGGGGCCGACAGATACGCAGTATTTT.